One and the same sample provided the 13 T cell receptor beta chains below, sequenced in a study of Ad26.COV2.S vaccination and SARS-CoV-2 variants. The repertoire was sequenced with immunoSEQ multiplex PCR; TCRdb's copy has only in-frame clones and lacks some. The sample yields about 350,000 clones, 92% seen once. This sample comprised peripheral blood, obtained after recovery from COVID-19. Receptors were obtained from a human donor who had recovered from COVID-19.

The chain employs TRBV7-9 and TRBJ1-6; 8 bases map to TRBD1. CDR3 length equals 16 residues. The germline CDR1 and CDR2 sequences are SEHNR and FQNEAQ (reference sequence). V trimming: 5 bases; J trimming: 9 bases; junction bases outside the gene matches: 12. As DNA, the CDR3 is TGTGCCAGCAGCCTTACCGCCGGGACAGGTTCTTCACCCCTCCACTTT. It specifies CASSLTAGTGSSPLHF.

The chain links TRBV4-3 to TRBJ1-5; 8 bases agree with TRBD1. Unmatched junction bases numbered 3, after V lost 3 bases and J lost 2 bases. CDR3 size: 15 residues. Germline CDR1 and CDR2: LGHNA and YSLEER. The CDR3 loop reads CASSHDRGGNQPQHF. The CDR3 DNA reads TGCGCCAGCAGCCATGACAGGGGAGGCAATCAGCCCCAGCATTTT.

The CDR3 loop reads CASSPQRGATTDTQYF. Written as DNA, the CDR3 is TGTGCCAGCAGCCCCCAGCGGGGAGCAACCACAGATACGCAGTATTTT. V gene TRBV7-9 combines with J gene TRBJ2-3, with 7 bases lining up with TRBD2. With V trimmed by 5 bases and J by 2 bases, 10 bases remained unmatched. The CDR3 runs to 16 residues. CDR1 is SEHNR, CDR2 FQNEAQ, per germline (reference sequence).

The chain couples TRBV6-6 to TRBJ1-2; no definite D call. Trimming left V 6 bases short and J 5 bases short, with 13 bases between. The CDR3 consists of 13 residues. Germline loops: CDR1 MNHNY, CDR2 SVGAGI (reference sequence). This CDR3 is CASSPAVGYGYTF. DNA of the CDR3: TGTGCCAGCAGCCCCGCCGTGGGGTATGGCTACACCTTC.

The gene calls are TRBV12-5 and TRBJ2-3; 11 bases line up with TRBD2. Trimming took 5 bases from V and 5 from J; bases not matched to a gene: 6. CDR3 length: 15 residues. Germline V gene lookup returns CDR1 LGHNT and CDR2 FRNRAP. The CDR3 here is CASGPGLAVGDTQYF. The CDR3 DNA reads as TGTGCTAGTGGTCCGGGACTAGCGGTGGGAGATACGCAGTATTTT.

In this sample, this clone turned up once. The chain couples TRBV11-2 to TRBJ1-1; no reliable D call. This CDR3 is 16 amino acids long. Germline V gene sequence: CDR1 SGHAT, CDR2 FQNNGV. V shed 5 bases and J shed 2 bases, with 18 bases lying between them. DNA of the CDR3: TGTGCCAGCAGCCCAAAAGGGAGGGAGAAAAACACTGAAGCTTTCTTT. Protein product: CASSPKGREKNTEAFF.

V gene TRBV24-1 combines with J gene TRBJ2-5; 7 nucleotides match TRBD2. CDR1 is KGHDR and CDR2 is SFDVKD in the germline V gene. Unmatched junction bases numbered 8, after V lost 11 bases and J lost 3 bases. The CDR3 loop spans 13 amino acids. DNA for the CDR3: TGTGCCATCTACGGGCTAGCGGAAGAGACCCAGTACTTC. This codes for CAIYGLAEETQYF.

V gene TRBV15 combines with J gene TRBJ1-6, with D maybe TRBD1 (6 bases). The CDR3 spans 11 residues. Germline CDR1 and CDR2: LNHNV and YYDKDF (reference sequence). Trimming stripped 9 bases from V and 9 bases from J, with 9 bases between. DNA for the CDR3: TGTGCCACAGGACAGCCTTCACCCCTCCACTTT. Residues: CATGQPSPLHF.

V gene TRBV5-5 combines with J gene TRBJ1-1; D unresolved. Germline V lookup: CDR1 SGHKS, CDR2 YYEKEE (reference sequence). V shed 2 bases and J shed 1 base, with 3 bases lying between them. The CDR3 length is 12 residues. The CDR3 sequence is CASSFPNTEAFF. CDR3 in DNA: TGTGCCAGCAGCTTTCCGAACACTGAAGCTTTCTTT.

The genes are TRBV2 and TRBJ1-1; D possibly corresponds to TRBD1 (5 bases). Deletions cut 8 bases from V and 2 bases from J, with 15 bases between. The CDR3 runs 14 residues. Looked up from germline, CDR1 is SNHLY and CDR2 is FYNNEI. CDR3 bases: TGTGCCAGCTCCTGGGGTCAGGGTAACACTGAAGCTTTCTTT. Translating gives CASSWGQGNTEAFF.

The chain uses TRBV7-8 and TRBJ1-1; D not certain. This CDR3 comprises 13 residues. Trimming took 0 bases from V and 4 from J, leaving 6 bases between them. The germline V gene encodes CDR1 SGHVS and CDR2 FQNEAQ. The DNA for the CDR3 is TGTGCCAGCAGCTTAGCCACTAGCACTGAAGCTTTCTTT. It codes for CASSLATSTEAFF.

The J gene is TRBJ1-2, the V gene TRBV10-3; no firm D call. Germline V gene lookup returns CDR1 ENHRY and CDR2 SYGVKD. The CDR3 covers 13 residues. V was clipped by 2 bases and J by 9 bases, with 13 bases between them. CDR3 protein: CAISENSGDRYTF. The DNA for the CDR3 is TGTGCCATCAGTGAGAACTCTGGGGATCGCTACACCTTC.

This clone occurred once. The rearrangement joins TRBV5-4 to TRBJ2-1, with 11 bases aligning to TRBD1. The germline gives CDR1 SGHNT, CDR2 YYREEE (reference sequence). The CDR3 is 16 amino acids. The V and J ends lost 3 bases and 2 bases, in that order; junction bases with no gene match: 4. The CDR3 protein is CASSSTGQGAYNEQFF. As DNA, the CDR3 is TGTGCCAGCAGCTCGACGGGACAGGGGGCCTACAATGAGCAGTTCTTC.